This T cell receptor (beta chain) originates from a study of cytomegalovirus exposure and HLA in healthy donors. Study-wide results and limits: Reported findings show TCR beta sequences accurately forecast HLA-A and HLA-B alleles in most subjects. Later analysis identified several of the most significant clusters that appeared linked to common viral pathogens. A prior analysis recorded that most TCR beta V segments were productive about 87% or about 30% of the time. Researchers counted some 150 TCR beta chains as cytomegalovirus-associated.

As regards this clone: Its antigen is unidentified.

The PCR ran on 60 Vbeta and 13 Jbeta primers. Clones were sequenced by immunoSEQ multiplex PCR, and TCRdb holds only the in-frame ones, with some missing. The sample carries about 190,000 clones, 79% recorded once. V was clipped by 6 bases and J by 6 bases; unmatched bases: 3. CDR1 MGHDK and CDR2 SYGVNS come from the germline V gene. The CDR3 spans 13 residues. The source of this sequence is a woman under 30 in good health and CMV-seronegative. Sequencing input: PBMCs. J is TRBJ1-4 and V is TRBV25-1; the match to TRBD1 covers 8 bases. CDR3 sequence reads: CASRDRDDEKLFF. CDR3 DNA: TGTGCCAGCAGGGACAGGGATGATGAAAAACTGTTTTTT.